What follows is one T cell receptor beta chain and its context. Clones were sequenced by immunoSEQ multiplex PCR, and TCRdb holds only the in-frame ones, with some missing. The data show roughly 82,000 clones, approximately 82% seen once. Per germline, CDR1 SGHDT and CDR2 YYEEEE. V was trimmed by 1 base and J by 0 bases, leaving 8 bases between them. The CDR3 is made up of 15 amino acids. This sample is drawn from a study of blood T cell repertoires in COVID-19. Study-level background: The samples span acute and convalescent COVID-19 from the United States, Italy and Spain. The analysed material was cDNA or gDNA that came from T cells, B-cell-depleted T cells, or PBMCs.

V is TRBV5-6 and J is TRBJ1-3; D ambiguous. Sequencing was done on a sample of peripheral blood. This receptor was identified in a woman between 55 and 75 years old with acute or convalescent COVID-19. The CDR3 reads CASSLWAPSGNTIYF. The CDR3 DNA follows: TGTGCCAGCAGCTTGTGGGCCCCCTCTGGAAACACCATATATTTT.